What follows are 8 T cell receptor beta chains derived from one specimen sequenced in a study of T cell repertoires and HLA-DP antigens. These receptors lack a known antigen. Sequencing was performed with immunoSEQ multiplex PCR; in TCRdb, only in-frame clones are kept and a portion is missing. This table has about 110,000 clones, about 92% appearing once. The sample consisted of CD4+ T cells from PBMCs. The receptors come from a young woman in good health and CMV-seronegative.

The V gene is TRBV7-2, the J gene TRBJ2-2; 8 bases match TRBD2. CDR3 size: 15 residues. Germline V lookup: CDR1 SGHTA, CDR2 FQGNSA. The V gene end was trimmed by 6 bases and the J gene end by 6 bases; junction bases not matched to a gene: 9. This CDR3 is CASSRSGSESGELFF. As DNA, the CDR3 is TGTGCCAGCAGTCGGAGCGGGAGCGAATCCGGGGAGCTGTTTTTT.

The chain carries TRBV28 and TRBJ1-2, with a weak D call TRBD1 (5 bases). Germline-derived CDR1 and CDR2 are MDHEN and SYDVKM. Trimming removed 6 bases at V and 3 bases at J, with 17 bases between. The CDR3 totals 15 residues. DNA of the CDR3: TGTGCCAGCAGCACCCGTGACAGAGCTGACTATGGCTACACCTTC. Translating it yields CASSTRDRADYGYTF.

The V gene is TRBV28, the J gene TRBJ2-1; 9 bases are a match to TRBD2. The CDR3 covers 14 residues. Germline V CDR1 and CDR2: MDHEN, SYDVKM. With 7 bases clipped from V and 15 bases from J, the junction kept 16 bases outside the gene matches. CDR3 sequence: CASTAGLAHPRAFF. CDR3 bases: TGTGCCAGCACCGCGGGACTAGCCCATCCCCGCGCGTTCTTC. The full variable domain, its missing parts supplied by reference TRBV28 and TRBJ2-1, is DVKVTQSSRYLVKRTGEKVFLECVQDMDHENMFWYRQDPGLGLRLIYFSYDVKMKEKGDIPEGYSVSREKKERFSLILESASTNQTSMYLCASTAGLAHPRAFFGPGTRLTVL.

The chain recombines TRBV7-8 with TRBJ2-1; D may be TRBD1 (5 bases). V was shortened by 7 bases and J by 9 bases, with 22 bases between the two germline ends. The CDR3 covers 15 residues. Germline CDR1 reads SGHVS; CDR2 reads FQNEAQ. The CDR3 nucleotides read TGTGCCAGCACCCTGCCCAGGGCAGTGGGCAGTGAGCAGTTCTTC. Its protein product is CASTLPRAVGSEQFF.

The chain couples TRBV25-1 to TRBJ1-1; D perhaps matches TRBD1 (5 bases). Germline values: CDR1 MGHDK, CDR2 SYGVNS. The V and J ends lost 5 bases and 5 bases respectively, with 15 bases between them. This CDR3 spans 14 amino acids. The CDR3 nucleotides read TGTGCCAGCAGTCCTCGGGGAGGGGTAACTGAAGCTTTCTTT. It is translated as CASSPRGGVTEAFF.

This clone was found once. The chain couples TRBV5-1 to TRBJ1-4, with a weak D call TRBD1 (6 bases). Trimming shortened V by 2 bases and J by 8 bases, and 13 bases separated the two germline ends. Per germline, CDR1 SGHRS and CDR2 YFSETQ. CDR3 length: 14 residues. The CDR3 spells CASSLQGSREKLFF. The CDR3, as DNA: TGCGCCAGCAGCTTACAGGGATCTCGGGAAAAACTGTTTTTT.

The rearrangement uses TRBV12-2 and TRBJ1-1. TRBV12-2 corresponds to a pseudogene. The CDR3 loop spans 12 amino acids. The CDR3 spells CASRYRKLGAFF. CDR3 nucleotide sequence: TGTGCAAGTCGCTACCGGAAATTGGGAGCTTTCTTT.

The chain is built from TRBV6-6 and TRBJ1-3, with a possible D match to TRBD1 (6 bases). Between the trimmed V and J ends, which lost 0 bases and 3 bases, there was a span of 12 bases. The CDR3 is 16 residues long. Germline V lookup: CDR1 MNHNY, CDR2 SVGAGI (reference sequence). In DNA form, the CDR3 reads TGTGCCAGCAGTTACTCTTCGGGCAGGGGTGGAAACACCATATATTTT. It specifies CASSYSSGRGGNTIYF.